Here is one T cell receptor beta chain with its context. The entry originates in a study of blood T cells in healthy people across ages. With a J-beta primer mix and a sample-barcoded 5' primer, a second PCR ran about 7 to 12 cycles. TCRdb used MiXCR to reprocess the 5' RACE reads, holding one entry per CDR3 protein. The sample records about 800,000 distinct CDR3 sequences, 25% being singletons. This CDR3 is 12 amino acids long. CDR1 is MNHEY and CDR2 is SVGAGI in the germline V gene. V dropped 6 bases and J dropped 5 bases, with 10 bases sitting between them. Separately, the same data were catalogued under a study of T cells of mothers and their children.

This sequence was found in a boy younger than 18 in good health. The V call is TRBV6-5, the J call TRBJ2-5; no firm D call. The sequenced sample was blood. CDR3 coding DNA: TGTGCCAGCAGCTCCACCGCGGAGACCCAGTACTTC. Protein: CASSSTAETQYF.